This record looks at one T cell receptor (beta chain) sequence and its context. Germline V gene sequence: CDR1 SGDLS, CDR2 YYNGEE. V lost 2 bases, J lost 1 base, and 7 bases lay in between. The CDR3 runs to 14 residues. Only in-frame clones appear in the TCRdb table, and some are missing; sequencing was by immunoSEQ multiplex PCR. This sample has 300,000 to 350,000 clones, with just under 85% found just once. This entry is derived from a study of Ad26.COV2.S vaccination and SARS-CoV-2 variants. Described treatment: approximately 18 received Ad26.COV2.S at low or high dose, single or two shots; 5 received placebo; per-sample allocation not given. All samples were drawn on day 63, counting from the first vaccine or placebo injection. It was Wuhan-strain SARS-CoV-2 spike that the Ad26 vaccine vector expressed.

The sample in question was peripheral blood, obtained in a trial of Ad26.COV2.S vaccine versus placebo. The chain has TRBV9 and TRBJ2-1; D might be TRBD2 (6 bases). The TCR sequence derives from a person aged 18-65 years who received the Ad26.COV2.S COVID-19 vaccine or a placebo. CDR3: CASSVGRSYNEQFF. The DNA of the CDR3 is TGTGCCAGCAGCGTCGGGAGATCCTACAATGAGCAGTTCTTC.